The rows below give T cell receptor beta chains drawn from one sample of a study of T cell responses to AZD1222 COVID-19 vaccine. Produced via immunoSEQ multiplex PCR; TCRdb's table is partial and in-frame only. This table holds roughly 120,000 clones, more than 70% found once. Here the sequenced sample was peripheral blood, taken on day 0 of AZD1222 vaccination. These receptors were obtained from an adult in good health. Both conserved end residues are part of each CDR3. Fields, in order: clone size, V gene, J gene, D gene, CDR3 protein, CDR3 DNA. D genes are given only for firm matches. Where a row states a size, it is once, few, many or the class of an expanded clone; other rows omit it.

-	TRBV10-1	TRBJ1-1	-	CASQGQTDTEAFF	TGCGCCAGTCAAGGACAAACCGACACTGAAGCTTTCTTT
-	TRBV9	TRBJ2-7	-	CASSAIQGVTYEQYF	TGTGCCAGCAGCGCGATACAGGGAGTGACCTACGAGCAGTACTTC
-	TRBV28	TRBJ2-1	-	CASSLRNEQFF	TGTGCCAGCAGTTTAAGGAATGAGCAGTTCTTC
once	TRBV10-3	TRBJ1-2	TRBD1	CAISEQGNDGYTF	TGTGCCATCAGTGAACAGGGGAATGATGGCTACACCTTC
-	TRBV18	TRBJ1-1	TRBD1	CASSPIPGGSEAFF	TGTGCCAGCTCACCAATCCCAGGGGGATCTGAAGCTTTCTTT
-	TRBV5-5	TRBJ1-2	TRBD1	CASSLVTGGYGYTF	TGTGCCAGCAGCTTGGTAACAGGGGGCTATGGCTACACCTTC
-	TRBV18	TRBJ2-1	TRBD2	CASARGRGLAGVSSYNEQFF	TGTGCCAGCGCACGCGGTCGGGGACTAGCGGGCGTCAGCTCCTACAATGAGCAGTTCTTC
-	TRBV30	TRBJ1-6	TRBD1	CAWSDRGNSPLHF	TGTGCCTGGAGTGACAGGGGGAATTCACCCCTCCACTTT
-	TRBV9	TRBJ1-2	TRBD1	CASSVDPGQGTYGYTF	TGTGCCAGCAGCGTAGACCCGGGACAGGGGACCTATGGCTACACCTTC
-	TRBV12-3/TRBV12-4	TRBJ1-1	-	CASRQDSFTFF	TGTGCCAGCAGACAGGACAGTTTCACTTTCTTT
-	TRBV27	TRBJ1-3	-	CASSLSISGNTIYF	TGTGCCAGCAGTTTGAGCATCTCTGGAAACACCATATATTTT
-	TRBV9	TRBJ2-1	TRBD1	CASSDDRGYDEQFF	TGTGCCAGCAGCGATGACAGGGGATACGATGAGCAGTTCTTC
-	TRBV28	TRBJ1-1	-	CASSFSITEAFF	TGTGCCAGCAGTTTTTCCATCACTGAAGCTTTCTTT
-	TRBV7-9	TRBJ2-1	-	CASTVGGSGRRNEQFF	TGTGCCAGCACTGTAGGTGGTTCCGGCAGACGGAATGAGCAGTTCTTC
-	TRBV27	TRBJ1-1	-	CASSLKAFF	TGTGCCAGCAGTTTAAAAGCTTTCTTT
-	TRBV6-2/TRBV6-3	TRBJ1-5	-	CASSRRGTRDYSNQPQHF	TGTGCCAGCAGCCGACGCGGGACACGCGACTATAGCAATCAGCCCCAGCATTTT